Listed below are T cell receptor beta chains from one sample, sequenced in a study of T cell repertoires in cytomegalovirus infection. Via MiXCR, TCRdb re-called the reads, giving one row per CDR3 protein. The sample lists 200,000 or so distinct CDR3 sequences, around 40% occurring once. No antigen has been assigned to these receptors. The material was CD8+ T cells from cultured PBMCs, obtained from culture after CMV antigen stimulation. These receptors came from a human donor in good health (CMV status not recorded). Some clones in this sample may be carry-over from other donors' samples. The CDR3 runs from the conserved cysteine through the conserved F or W. The order of the fields is V gene, D gene, clone size, CDR3 length, J gene, CDR3 DNA, CDR3 protein. The D gene is left open where the match is weak. Clone size is shown for a subset of rows, as once, few, many or a class of expanded clone.

TRBV24-1	-	-	12	TRBJ1-1	TGTGCCACCAGTGATTGGAACACTGAAGCTTTCTTT	CATSDWNTEAFF
TRBV4-2	TRBD2	-	19	TRBJ2-1	TGTGCCAGCCACAAACTTGGGGCGGGAGAACCCCCCCCCTACAATGAGCAGTTCTTC	CASHKLGAGEPPPYNEQFF
TRBV14	TRBD1	-	15	TRBJ2-7	TGTGCCAGCAGCCAAGCCAAGGGACAGGGGTACGAGCAGTACTTC	CASSQAKGQGYEQYF
TRBV7-6	TRBD2	-	16	TRBJ2-5	TGTGCCAGCATCGGGGGGGGGGAAGGCTGGCAAGAGACCCAGTACTTC	CASIGGGEGWQETQYF
TRBV9	-	-	12	TRBJ1-2	TGTGCCAGCAGCACACCCCGGGGAGGCTACACCTTC	CASSTPRGGYTF
TRBV27	-	-	13	TRBJ1-5	TGTGCCACCGCGGGGGCCATAAATCAGCCCCAGCATTTT	CATAGAINQPQHF
TRBV19	-	few	12	TRBJ1-1	TGTGCCAGTAGCTCTGGGCCCGCGGCGGCTTTCTTT	CASSSGPAAAFF
TRBV29-1	TRBD1	-	13	TRBJ1-2	TGCAGCCCATCGATCCGGGACAGGGGTGGCTACACCTTC	CSPSIRDRGGYTF
TRBV20-1	-	-	16	TRBJ2-7	TGCAGTGCTAGAGATCCCGGGGCAGAAGCTTTTTACGAGCAGTACTTC	CSARDPGAEAFYEQYF
TRBV12-3/TRBV12-4	TRBD1	few	15	TRBJ1-5	TGTGCCAGCAGTTTACCGGGACAGAGCAATCAGCCCCAGCATTTT	CASSLPGQSNQPQHF
TRBV7-6	-	-	14	TRBJ2-7	TGTGCCAGCAGCTCTGCCACCACTACCTACGAGCAGTACTTC	CASSSATTTYEQYF
TRBV18	-	many	16	TRBJ1-1	TGTGCCAGCTCACCTTCTCCCGACAGTTTGAACACTGAAGCTTTCTTT	CASSPSPDSLNTEAFF
TRBV27	TRBD2	-	18	TRBJ2-1	TGTGCCAGCAGTCTTCCCCCCAGGCTAGCGGGGGTGTACAATGAGCAGTTCTTC	CASSLPPRLAGVYNEQFF
TRBV12-5	-	-	17	TRBJ2-2	TGTGCTAGTGGTTTGTTTACAGGGAATCCGGTCACCGGGGAGCTGTTTTTT	CASGLFTGNPVTGELFF
TRBV29-1	-	-	12	TRBJ1-1	TGCAGCGTGTGCGAGAGGTTCACTGAAGCTTTCTTT	CSVCERFTEAFF
TRBV5-4	-	-	14	TRBJ2-7	TGTGCCAGCAGCTTCACGGCCCGATCCTACGAGCAGTACTTC	CASSFTARSYEQYF
TRBV28	-	few	16	TRBJ1-6	TGTGCCAGCAGTTGGGTCCCCAGCCGATTCAATTCACCCCTCCACTTT	CASSWVPSRFNSPLHF
TRBV7-2	-	many	15	TRBJ2-7	TGTGCCAGCAGCTTAGGGTATGCGGGCACATACGAGCAGTACTTC	CASSLGYAGTYEQYF
TRBV9	TRBD2	-	16	TRBJ2-3	TGTGCCAGCAGCCTCGAGGGCGGGGGATTCACAGATACGCAGTATTTT	CASSLEGGGFTDTQYF
TRBV7-9	TRBD2	-	15	TRBJ2-7	TGTGCCAGCAGCTTAGTGACTAGCGGACACTACGAGCAGTACTTC	CASSLVTSGHYEQYF
TRBV10-3	-	-	14	TRBJ1-2	TGTGCCATCAGTGTTCCCCAGCTACCTTATGGCTACACCTTC	CAISVPQLPYGYTF
TRBV4-1	TRBD1	-	14	TRBJ2-7	TGCGCCAGCAGCCCTTCGGACAGGGGTTACGAGCAGTACTTC	CASSPSDRGYEQYF
TRBV19	-	few	14	TRBJ2-1	TGTGCCAGTAGTATCCTCCCCCTCAACAATGAGCAGTTCTTC	CASSILPLNNEQFF
TRBV19	-	-	14	TRBJ1-1	TGTGCCAGTAGTCTCCGAGACAGGCCCCAGGAAGCTTTCTTT	CASSLRDRPQEAFF
TRBV7-9	-	-	14	TRBJ1-2	TGTGGCAGCAGCTTACAGGGAACTAACTATGGCTACACCTTC	CGSSLQGTNYGYTF
TRBV27	TRBD1	few	15	TRBJ1-2	TGTGCCAGCAGTTCGCGGGACAGGGATCTCTATGGCTACACCTTC	CASSSRDRDLYGYTF
TRBV7-9	TRBD2	few	16	TRBJ2-1	TGTGCCAGCAGCTCCGAACCGGGACGGGAGGGGAATGAGCAGTTCTTC	CASSSEPGREGNEQFF
TRBV7-9	TRBD2	-	15	TRBJ2-1	TGTGCCAGCTCCGGACTAGCGGGAGGGAAGGGTGAGCAGTTCTTC	CASSGLAGGKGEQFF
TRBV7-9	-	few	15	TRBJ2-7	TGTGCCAGCAGCTTAGACGGGACTTACTCCTACGAGCAGTACTTC	CASSLDGTYSYEQYF
TRBV7-9	-	-	15	TRBJ1-1	TGTGCCAGCAGCTTAGGTATCGGGGTGCCCACTGAAGCTTTCTTT	CASSLGIGVPTEAFF
TRBV14	-	-	16	TRBJ2-1	TGTGCCAGCACCAGGGGGGGGGCCCTACCCTACAATGAGCAGTTCTTC	CASTRGGALPYNEQFF
TRBV9	TRBD2	-	17	TRBJ2-1	TGTGCCAGCAGCGTAGGGGTCTCAGCGGGGGCCGGCAATGAGCAGTTCTTC	CASSVGVSAGAGNEQFF
TRBV2	-	few	15	TRBJ1-1	TGTGCCAGCAGTGAACCCAGGGGAGGCGGCACTGAAGCTTTCTTT	CASSEPRGGGTEAFF
TRBV7-3	TRBD2	-	19	TRBJ2-6	TGTGCCAGCAGCGCTAAAAGCGGGGGGCATTTATCTGGGGCCAACGTCCTGACTTTC	CASSAKSGGHLSGANVLTF
TRBV7-8	-	-	15	TRBJ2-2	TGTGCCAGCAGCAGACAGGAAGCGAACACCGGGGAGCTGTTTTTT	CASSRQEANTGELFF
TRBV10-3	TRBD1	few	15	TRBJ2-1	TGTGCCATCAGTGAGTCAACAGGGGTTGGTAATGAGCAGTTCTTC	CAISESTGVGNEQFF
TRBV12-3/TRBV12-4	TRBD2	-	15	TRBJ2-3	TGTGCCAGCAGCCCCCTCGGGGGGGGGGCAGATACGCAGTATTTT	CASSPLGGGADTQYF
TRBV27	-	-	15	TRBJ1-6	TGTGCCAGCAGTCCCCCCGTTGCCTATAATTCACCCCTCCACTTT	CASSPPVAYNSPLHF
TRBV5-4	-	few	16	TRBJ2-7	TGTGCCAGCAGCCATGGGGCGGGGATACCTACCTACGAGCAGTACTTC	CASSHGAGIPTYEQYF
TRBV27	-	-	14	TRBJ1-1	TGTGCCAGTACTCGGTGGGGGAGGAACACTGAAGCTTTCTTT	CASTRWGRNTEAFF
TRBV27	-	-	12	TRBJ1-6	TGTGCCAGCAGTCGGAGGTCGCCCCCCCTCCACTTT	CASSRRSPPLHF
TRBV7-9	-	few	12	TRBJ2-7	TGTGCCAGCAGCCCAAGGTTTCAGGAGCAGTACTTC	CASSPRFQEQYF
TRBV7-8	-	-	14	TRBJ2-5	TGTGCCAGCAGCATCCCTAGTGCCGGGGAGACCCAGTACTTC	CASSIPSAGETQYF
TRBV27	-	-	19	TRBJ2-7	TGTGCCAGCAGCAGCGACCGGGGGCGAGAGGCCCTTCTTCACCACGAGCAGTACTTC	CASSSDRGREALLHHEQYF
TRBV9	TRBD1	-	15	TRBJ1-5	TGTGCCAGCAGCGTAGGAGGCAGGGGGGATCAGCCCCAGCATTTT	CASSVGGRGDQPQHF
TRBV11-2	-	-	16	TRBJ1-1	TGTGCCAGCAGCTTAGATGAGATAGCCTTGGGTACTGAAGCTTTCTTT	CASSLDEIALGTEAFF
TRBV4-1	-	-	15	TRBJ1-1	TGCGCCAGCAGCCAAGGTTGGGCGGGGAACTCTGAAGCTTTCTTT	CASSQGWAGNSEAFF
TRBV6-5	-	few	14	TRBJ1-1	TGTGCCAGCAGTTTGGGACGTGGAAACACTGAAGCTTTCTTT	CASSLGRGNTEAFF
TRBV7-2	TRBD2	few	16	TRBJ2-1	TGTGCCAGCAGCCAGAGGACTAGCGGGATGGGGGATGAGCAGTTCTTC	CASSQRTSGMGDEQFF
TRBV20-1	TRBD2	-	16	TRBJ2-5	TGCAGTGCTAGAGACGCCGGGACTAGCGGGATGGGGACCCAGTACTTC	CSARDAGTSGMGTQYF
TRBV20-1	TRBD1	-	15	TRBJ1-6	TGCAGTGCTAGAGACGCCGGGACAGGGGATTCACCCCTCCACTTT	CSARDAGTGDSPLHF
TRBV7-2	-	few	13	TRBJ2-5	TGTGCCAGCAGCCTACCGTACCAAGAGACCCAGTACTTC	CASSLPYQETQYF
TRBV25-1	-	-	13	TRBJ1-1	TGTGCCAGCAGTGAGACGGAGAACACTGAAGCTTTCTTT	CASSETENTEAFF